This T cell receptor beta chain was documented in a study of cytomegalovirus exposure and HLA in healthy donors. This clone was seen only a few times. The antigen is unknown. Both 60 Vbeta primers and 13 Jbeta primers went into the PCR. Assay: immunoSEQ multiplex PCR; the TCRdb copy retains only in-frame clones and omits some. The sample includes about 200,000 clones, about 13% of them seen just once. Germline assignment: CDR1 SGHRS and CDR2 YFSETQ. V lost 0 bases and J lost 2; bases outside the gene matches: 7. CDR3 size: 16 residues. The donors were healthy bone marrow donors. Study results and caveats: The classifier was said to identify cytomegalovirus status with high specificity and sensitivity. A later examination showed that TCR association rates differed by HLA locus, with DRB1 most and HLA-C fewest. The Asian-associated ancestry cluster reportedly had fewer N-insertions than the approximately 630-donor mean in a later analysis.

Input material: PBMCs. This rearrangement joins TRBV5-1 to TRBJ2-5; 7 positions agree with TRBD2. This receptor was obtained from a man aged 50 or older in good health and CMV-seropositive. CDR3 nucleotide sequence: TGCGCCAGCAGCTTGGTTCCAGCGGGGCTACAAGAGACCCAGTACTTC. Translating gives CASSLVPAGLQETQYF. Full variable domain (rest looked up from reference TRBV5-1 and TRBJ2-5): KAGVTQTPRYLIKTRGQQVTLSCSPISGHRSVSWYQQTPGQGLQFLFEYFSETQRNKGNFPGRFSGRQFSNSRSEMNVSTLELGDSALYLCASSLVPAGLQETQYFGPGTRLLVL.